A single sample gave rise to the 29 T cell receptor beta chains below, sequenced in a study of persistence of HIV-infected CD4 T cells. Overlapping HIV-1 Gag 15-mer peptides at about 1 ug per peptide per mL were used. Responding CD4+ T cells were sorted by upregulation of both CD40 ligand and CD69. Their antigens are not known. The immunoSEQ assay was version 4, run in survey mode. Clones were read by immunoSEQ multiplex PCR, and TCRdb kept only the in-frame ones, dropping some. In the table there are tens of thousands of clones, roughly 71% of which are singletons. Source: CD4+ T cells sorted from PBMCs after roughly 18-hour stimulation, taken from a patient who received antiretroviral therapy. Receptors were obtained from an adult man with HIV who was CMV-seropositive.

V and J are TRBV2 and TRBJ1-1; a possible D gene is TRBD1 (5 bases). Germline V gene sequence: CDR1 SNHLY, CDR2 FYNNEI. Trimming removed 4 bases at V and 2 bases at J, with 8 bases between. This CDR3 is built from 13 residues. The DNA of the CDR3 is TGTGCCAGCAGTGGAGGGGTCAACACTGAAGCTTTCTTT. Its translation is CASSGGVNTEAFF.

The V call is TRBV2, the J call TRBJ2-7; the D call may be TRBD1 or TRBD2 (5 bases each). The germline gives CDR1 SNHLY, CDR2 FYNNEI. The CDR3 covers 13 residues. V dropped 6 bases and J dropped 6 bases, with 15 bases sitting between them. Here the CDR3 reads CASSAAEGLEQYF. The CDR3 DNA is TGTGCCAGCAGCGCGGCAGAGGGGCTCGAGCAGTACTTC.

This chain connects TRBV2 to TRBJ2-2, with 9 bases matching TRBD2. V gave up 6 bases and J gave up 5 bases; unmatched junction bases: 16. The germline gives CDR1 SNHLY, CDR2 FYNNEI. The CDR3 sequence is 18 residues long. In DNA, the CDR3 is TGTGCCAGCAGACCTTCACCGGGACTAGCTTTCAGAACCGGGGAGCTGTTTTTT. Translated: CASRPSPGLAFRTGELFF.

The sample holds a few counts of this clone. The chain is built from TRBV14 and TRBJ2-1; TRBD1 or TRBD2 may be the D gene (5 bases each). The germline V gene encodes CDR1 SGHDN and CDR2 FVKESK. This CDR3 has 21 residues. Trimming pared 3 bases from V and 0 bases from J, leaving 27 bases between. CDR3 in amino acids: CASSHEITGTDPWSSYNEQFF. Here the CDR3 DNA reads TGTGCCAGCAGCCACGAAATTACCGGGACCGACCCTTGGAGCTCCTACAATGAGCAGTTCTTC.

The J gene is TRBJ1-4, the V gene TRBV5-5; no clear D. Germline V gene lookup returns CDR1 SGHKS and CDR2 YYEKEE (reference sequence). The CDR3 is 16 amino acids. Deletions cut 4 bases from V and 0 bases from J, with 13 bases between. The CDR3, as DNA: TGTGCCAGCAGCCCCGTCCCCGCCGCAACTAATGAAAAACTGTTTTTT. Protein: CASSPVPAATNEKLFF.

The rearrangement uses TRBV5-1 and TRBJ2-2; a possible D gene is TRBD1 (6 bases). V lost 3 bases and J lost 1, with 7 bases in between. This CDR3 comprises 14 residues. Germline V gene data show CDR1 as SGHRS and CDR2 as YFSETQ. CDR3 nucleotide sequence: TGCGCCAGCAGCTCAGGGGAGAACACCGGGGAGCTGTTTTTT. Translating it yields CASSSGENTGELFF.

The CDR3 bases are TGTGCCAGCAGCCCCATCGGAGGGGGACAGGGGGCCCAGCAGTACTTC. Translated, it gives CASSPIGGGQGAQQYF. The V gene is TRBV7-8, the J gene TRBJ2-7, with TRBD1 matching 12 bases. Looked up from germline, CDR1 is SGHVS and CDR2 is FQNEAQ. V lost 5 bases and J lost 8; bases outside the gene matches: 13. The CDR3 extends over 16 amino acids.

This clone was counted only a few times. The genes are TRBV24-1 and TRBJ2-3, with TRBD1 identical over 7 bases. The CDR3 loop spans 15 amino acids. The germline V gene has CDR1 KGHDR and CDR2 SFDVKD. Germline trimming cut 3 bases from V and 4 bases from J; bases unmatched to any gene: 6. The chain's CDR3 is CATSDSTGTADTQYF. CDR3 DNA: TGTGCCACCAGTGATAGTACTGGGACAGCAGATACGCAGTATTTT.

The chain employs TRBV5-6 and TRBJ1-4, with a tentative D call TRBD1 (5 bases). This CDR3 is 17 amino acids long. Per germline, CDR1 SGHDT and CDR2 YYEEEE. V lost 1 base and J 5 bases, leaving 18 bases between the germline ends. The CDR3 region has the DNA TGTGCCAGCAGCTTGTTTGCCGCGGGGGGACCCAATGAAAAACTGTTTTTT. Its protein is CASSLFAAGGPNEKLFF.

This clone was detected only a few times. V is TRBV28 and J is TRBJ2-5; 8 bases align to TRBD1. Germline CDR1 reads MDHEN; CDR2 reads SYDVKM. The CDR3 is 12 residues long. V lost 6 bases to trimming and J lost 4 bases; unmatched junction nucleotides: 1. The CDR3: CASSGQGETQYF. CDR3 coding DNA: TGTGCCAGCAGCGGACAGGGAGAGACCCAGTACTTC.

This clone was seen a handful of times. The CDR3 spells CASTGQGKNQPQHF. In DNA form, the CDR3 reads TGTGCCAGTACGGGGCAGGGTAAAAATCAGCCCCAGCATTTT. The chain carries TRBV19 and TRBJ1-5; D possibly corresponds to TRBD1 (5 bases). The V and J ends lost 7 bases and 4 bases respectively, with 14 bases between them. CDR1 LNHDA and CDR2 SQIVND come from the germline V gene (reference sequence). The CDR3 runs 14 residues. Using reference TRBV19 and TRBJ1-5 for the parts outside the CDR3, the full variable domain is DGGITQSPKYLFRKEGQNVTLSCEQNLNHDAMYWYRQDPGQGLRLIYYSQIVNDFQKGDIAEGYSVSREKKESFPLTVTSAQKNPTAFYLCASTGQGKNQPQHFGDGTRLSIL.

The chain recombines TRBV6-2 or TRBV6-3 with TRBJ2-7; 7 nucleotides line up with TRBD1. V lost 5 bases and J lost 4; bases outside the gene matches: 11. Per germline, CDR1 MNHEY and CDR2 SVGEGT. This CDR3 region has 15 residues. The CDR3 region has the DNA TGTGCCAGCAGTAGACAGGGTGTTGGGTTATACGAGCAGTACTTC. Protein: CASSRQGVGLYEQYF.

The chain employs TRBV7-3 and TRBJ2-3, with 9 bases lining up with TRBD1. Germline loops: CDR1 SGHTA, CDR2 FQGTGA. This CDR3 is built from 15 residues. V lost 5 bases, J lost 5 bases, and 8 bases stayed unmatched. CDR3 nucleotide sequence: TGTGCCAGCAGCGCCCACAGGGGGCGAGTAGATACGCAGTATTTT. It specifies CASSAHRGRVDTQYF.

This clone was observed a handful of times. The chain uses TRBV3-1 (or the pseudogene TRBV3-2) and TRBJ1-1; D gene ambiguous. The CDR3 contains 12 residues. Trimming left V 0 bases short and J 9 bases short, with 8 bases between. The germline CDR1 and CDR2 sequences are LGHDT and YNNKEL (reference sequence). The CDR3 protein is CASSQDGGKAFF. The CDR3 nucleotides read TGTGCCAGCAGCCAAGATGGAGGGAAAGCTTTCTTT.

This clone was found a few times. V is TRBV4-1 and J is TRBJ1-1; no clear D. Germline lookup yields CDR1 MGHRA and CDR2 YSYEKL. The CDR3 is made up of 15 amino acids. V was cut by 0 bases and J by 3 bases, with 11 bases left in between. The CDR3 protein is CASSQERTRDTEAFF. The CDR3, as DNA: TGCGCCAGCAGCCAAGAGAGGACCAGAGACACTGAAGCTTTCTTT.

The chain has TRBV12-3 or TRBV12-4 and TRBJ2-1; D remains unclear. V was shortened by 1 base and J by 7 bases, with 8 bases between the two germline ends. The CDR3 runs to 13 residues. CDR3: CASSLVMGNEQFF. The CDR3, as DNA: TGTGCCAGCAGTTTAGTAATGGGGAATGAGCAGTTCTTC.

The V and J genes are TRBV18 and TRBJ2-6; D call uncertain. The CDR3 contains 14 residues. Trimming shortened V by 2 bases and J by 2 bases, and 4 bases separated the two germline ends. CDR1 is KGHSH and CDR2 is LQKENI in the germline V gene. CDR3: CASSPATGANVLTF. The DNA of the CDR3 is TGTGCCAGCTCACCAGCAACTGGGGCCAACGTCCTGACTTTC.

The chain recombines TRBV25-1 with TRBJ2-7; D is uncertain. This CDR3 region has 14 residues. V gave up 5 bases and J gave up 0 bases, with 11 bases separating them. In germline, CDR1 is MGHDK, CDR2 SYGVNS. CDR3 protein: CASSSMGFSYEQYF. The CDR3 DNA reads TGTGCCAGCAGTTCAATGGGGTTCTCCTACGAGCAGTACTTC.

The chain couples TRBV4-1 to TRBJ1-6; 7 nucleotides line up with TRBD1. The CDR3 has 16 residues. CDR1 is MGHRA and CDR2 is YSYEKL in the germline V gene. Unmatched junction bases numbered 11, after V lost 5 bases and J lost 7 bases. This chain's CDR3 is CASSSQTGLGNSPLHF. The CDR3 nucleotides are TGCGCCAGCAGCTCCCAGACAGGGTTAGGGAATTCACCCCTCCACTTT.

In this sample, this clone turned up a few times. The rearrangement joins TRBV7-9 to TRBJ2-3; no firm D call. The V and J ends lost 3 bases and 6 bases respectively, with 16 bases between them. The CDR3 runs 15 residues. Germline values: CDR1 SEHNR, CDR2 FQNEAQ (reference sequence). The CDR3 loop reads CASSLNGVESDTQYF. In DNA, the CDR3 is TGTGCCAGCAGCTTGAACGGAGTAGAGTCCGATACGCAGTATTTT.

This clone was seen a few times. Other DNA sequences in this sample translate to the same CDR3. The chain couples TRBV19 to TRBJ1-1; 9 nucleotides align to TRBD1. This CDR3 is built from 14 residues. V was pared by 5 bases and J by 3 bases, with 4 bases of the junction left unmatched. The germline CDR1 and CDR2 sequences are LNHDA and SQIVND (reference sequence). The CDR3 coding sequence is TGTGCCAGTAGTGGGACAGGGTTTTACACTGAAGCTTTCTTT. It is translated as CASSGTGFYTEAFF.

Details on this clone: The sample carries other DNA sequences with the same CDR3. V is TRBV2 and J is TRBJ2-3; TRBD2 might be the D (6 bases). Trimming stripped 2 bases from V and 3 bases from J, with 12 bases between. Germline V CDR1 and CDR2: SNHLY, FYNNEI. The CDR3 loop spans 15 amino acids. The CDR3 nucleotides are TGTGCCAGCAGTGAACGGTCAGGGAGGACAGATACGCAGTATTTT. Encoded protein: CASSERSGRTDTQYF.

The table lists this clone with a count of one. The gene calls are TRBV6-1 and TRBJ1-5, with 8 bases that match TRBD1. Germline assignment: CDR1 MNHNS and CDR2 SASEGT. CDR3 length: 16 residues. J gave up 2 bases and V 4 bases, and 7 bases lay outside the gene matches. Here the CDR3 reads CASSASPGQGNQPQHF. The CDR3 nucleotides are TGTGCCAGCAGTGCTTCACCGGGACAGGGCAATCAGCCCCAGCATTTT.

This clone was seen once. The CDR3 here is CASTTVHRGGQPQHF. In nucleotides, the CDR3 is TGTGCCAGCACCACTGTTCACAGGGGAGGTCAGCCCCAGCATTTT. V is TRBV28 and J is TRBJ1-5, with 7 bases lining up with TRBD1. Trimming cost V 7 bases and J 6 bases; bases outside gene matches: 12. Germline V gives CDR1 MDHEN, CDR2 SYDVKM. This CDR3 has 15 residues.

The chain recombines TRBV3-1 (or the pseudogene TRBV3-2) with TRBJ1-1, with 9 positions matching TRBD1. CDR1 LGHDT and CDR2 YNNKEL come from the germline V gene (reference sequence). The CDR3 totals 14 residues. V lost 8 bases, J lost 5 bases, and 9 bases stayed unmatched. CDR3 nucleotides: TGTGCCAGCCTGCGGGGACAGGGAAGTACTGAAGCTTTCTTT. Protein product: CASLRGQGSTEAFF.

The DNA of the CDR3 is TGCGCCAGCAGCTCCAATTCAGCGGGGGGCGCAGATACGCAGTATTTT. Residues: CASSSNSAGGADTQYF. The chain uses TRBV4-1 and TRBJ2-3, with 9 bases that match TRBD2. Germline trimming cut 5 bases from V and 4 bases from J; bases unmatched to any gene: 10. The CDR3 length is 16 residues. The germline V gene has CDR1 MGHRA and CDR2 YSYEKL.

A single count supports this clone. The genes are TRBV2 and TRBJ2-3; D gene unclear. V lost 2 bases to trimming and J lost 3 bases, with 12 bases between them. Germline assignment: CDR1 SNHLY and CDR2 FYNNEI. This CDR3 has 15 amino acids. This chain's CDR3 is CASSEWYSSTDTQYF. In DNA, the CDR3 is TGTGCCAGCAGTGAATGGTACTCCTCAACAGATACGCAGTATTTT.

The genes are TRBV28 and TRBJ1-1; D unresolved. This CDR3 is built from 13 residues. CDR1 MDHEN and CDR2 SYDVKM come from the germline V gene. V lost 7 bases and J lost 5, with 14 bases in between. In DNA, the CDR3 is TGTGCCAGCACACGGGGAGGGATAACTGAAGCTTTCTTT. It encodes CASTRGGITEAFF.

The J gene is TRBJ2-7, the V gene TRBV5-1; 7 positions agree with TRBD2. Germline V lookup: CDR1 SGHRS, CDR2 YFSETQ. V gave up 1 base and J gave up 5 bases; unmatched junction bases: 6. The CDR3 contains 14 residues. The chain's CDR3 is CASSLRPSGNEQYF. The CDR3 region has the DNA TGCGCCAGCAGCTTGAGACCTAGCGGAAACGAGCAGTACTTC.